This TCR beta chain was captured by sequencing in a study of shared clonotypes between healthy human individuals. The study's findings and limits: Unshared clonotypes carried lower generation probabilities than those common to all four donors.

CDR1 and CDR2 (germline): SNHLY, FYNNEI. Trimming took off 10 bases at V and 0 bases at J, with 12 bases between the two ends. The CDR3 loop spans 13 amino acids. Healthy HIV-negative adults with no recent acute infections or vaccinations were recruited as donors. Only in-frame clones appear in the TCRdb table, and some are missing; sequencing was by immunoSEQ multiplex PCR. The sample has about 1.1 million clones, about 84% seen once. For this clone: Its antigen is unidentified.

The V gene is TRBV2, the J gene TRBJ1-1, with D hard to call. Sequenced sample: memory CD4+ T cells from PBMCs. The subset denotes: CD45RA-negative fraction. The TCR sequence derives from a man younger than 35 in good health. Some clones in this sample may be carry-over from other donors' samples. CDR3 nucleotide sequence: TGTGCCACTAGACCCGAGGTGAACACTGAAGCTTTCTTT. Its translation: CATRPEVNTEAFF. Full variable domain (remainder filled in from reference TRBV2 and TRBJ1-1): EPEVTQTPSHQVTQMGQEVILRCVPISNHLYFYWYRQILGQKVEFLVSFYNNEISEKSEIFDDQFSVERPDGSNFTLKIRSTKLEDSAMYFCATRPEVNTEAFFGQGTRLTVV.